Listed here are 8 T cell receptor beta chains from one sample, sequenced in a study of shared clonotypes between healthy human individuals. Using immunoSEQ multiplex PCR, the repertoire was profiled, and TCRdb retains in-frame clones only, with some absent. The repertoire consists of about 2.3 million clones, with around 90% occurring once and the leading ten covering around 0.35%. The sequenced sample consisted of naive CD4+ T cells from PBMCs. Subset denoted: CD45RA+ positively selected. These receptors were collected from a man in his late teens or twenties in good health. Some clones in this sample may be carry-over from other donors' samples.

The chain carries TRBV7-8 and TRBJ1-2; D is uncertain. In germline, CDR1 is SGHVS, CDR2 FQNEAQ. The germline V and J ends were trimmed by 5 bases and 3 bases, with 16 bases remaining between them. CDR3 size: 15 residues. The CDR3 nucleotides read TGTGCCAGCAGCCCCTCTGCCGGGATCGACTATGGCTACACCTTC. Its translation is CASSPSAGIDYGYTF.

Only one count was recorded for this clone. The J gene is TRBJ2-7, the V gene TRBV4-2; the D gene is possibly TRBD1 (5 bases). Germline V gene data show CDR1 as LGHNA and CDR2 as YNFKEQ. This CDR3 has 14 amino acids. The V and J ends lost 0 bases and 3 bases respectively, with 9 bases between them. The CDR3 reads CASSQDLDIYEQYF. The CDR3 DNA follows: TGTGCCAGCAGCCAAGATCTGGACATCTACGAGCAGTACTTC.

The gene calls are TRBV19 and TRBJ2-1; 9 bases fit TRBD1. Germline V CDR1 and CDR2: LNHDA, SQIVND (reference sequence). CDR3 length: 14 amino acids. J lost 6 bases, V lost 6 bases, and 6 bases had no gene match. CDR3 sequence reads: CASRGTGFGNEQFF. The DNA for the CDR3 is TGTGCCAGTAGAGGGACAGGGTTTGGCAATGAGCAGTTCTTC.

Remarks on this clone: Other DNA variants within this sample encode the same CDR3. The rearrangement uses TRBV5-1 and TRBJ1-1; D call uncertain. Per germline, CDR1 SGHRS and CDR2 YFSETQ. The CDR3 consists of 14 residues. V was pared by 0 bases and J by 0 bases, with 6 bases between. The CDR3 reads CASSLVPLNTEAFF. CDR3 coding DNA: TGCGCCAGCAGCTTGGTGCCGTTGAACACTGAAGCTTTCTTT. Together with reference TRBV5-1 and TRBJ1-1, the CDR3 gives the full variable domain: KAGVTQTPRYLIKTRGQQVTLSCSPISGHRSVSWYQQTPGQGLQFLFEYFSETQRNKGNFPGRFSGRQFSNSRSEMNVSTLELGDSALYLCASSLVPLNTEAFFGQGTRLTVV.

The gene calls are TRBV5-1 and TRBJ2-7, with 10 bases matching TRBD1. The V segment lost 5 bases and the J segment 5 bases; nucleotides outside the gene matches: 10. Germline values: CDR1 SGHRS, CDR2 YFSETQ. This CDR3 is 15 amino acids long. CDR3 coding DNA: TGCGCCAGCAGTCTACCGGGACAGGGGTACCACGAGCAGTACTTC. The encoded protein is CASSLPGQGYHEQYF.

The genes are TRBV5-1 and TRBJ2-1; no reliable D call. The CDR3 length is 15 residues. Germline loops: CDR1 SGHRS, CDR2 YFSETQ. V was cut by 1 base and J by 5 bases, with 13 bases left in between. CDR3 nucleotide sequence: TGCGCCAGCAGCTTGAGAGTTGGGAAAAACAATGAGCAGTTCTTC. It translates to CASSLRVGKNNEQFF. The full variable domain, completed using reference TRBV5-1 and TRBJ2-1, is KAGVTQTPRYLIKTRGQQVTLSCSPISGHRSVSWYQQTPGQGLQFLFEYFSETQRNKGNFPGRFSGRQFSNSRSEMNVSTLELGDSALYLCASSLRVGKNNEQFFGPGTRLTVL.

The chain links TRBV6-1 to TRBJ2-2, with D hard to call. Germline V gene sequence: CDR1 MNHNS, CDR2 SASEGT. This CDR3 is 13 amino acids long. Trimming took 0 bases from V and 6 from J, leaving 5 bases between them. This chain's CDR3 is CASSEAVPGELFF. DNA for the CDR3: TGTGCCAGCAGTGAAGCCGTCCCCGGGGAGCTGTTTTTT.

This chain links TRBV5-1 with TRBJ1-5; D possibly corresponds to TRBD1 (6 bases). CDR1 SGHRS and CDR2 YFSETQ come from the germline V gene. Trimming pared 4 bases from V and 5 bases from J, leaving 10 bases between. This CDR3 has 13 amino acids. CDR3 sequence: CASSDSGDQPQHF. The CDR3 region has the DNA TGCGCCAGCAGCGATTCAGGGGATCAGCCCCAGCATTTT.